This T cell receptor (beta chain) is drawn from a study of T-cell reconstitution after alpha-beta-depleted transplantation in children. Whole-study results and caveats: T-cell numbers and diversity, one year after transplant, stemmed largely from T cells that were newly produced. Several hundred expanded graft clones reportedly gave rise to the alpha-beta T cells present about two months after transplant. The origin of high day-60 TCRbeta diversity in some patients lay in surviving recipient T cells and thymic progenitors.

This clonotype appeared a few times. Its antigen remains unidentified. A TCRbeta library incorporating unique molecular identifiers was prepared. TCRdb used MiXCR to reprocess the PCR reads, holding one entry per CDR3 protein. The sample yields about 980,000 distinct CDR3 sequences, roughly 29% seen once. V was clipped by 1 base and J by 8 bases, with 20 bases between them. The CDR3 is made up of 16 amino acids. Germline assignment: CDR1 DFQATT and CDR2 SNEGSKA (reference sequence). The sequence came from a boy under two years old who had a stem cell transplant for SCID, so the T cells may come from the graft donor. This chain uses TRBV20-1 with TRBJ1-4; no clear D gene. The input for sequencing was PBMCs, mostly from graft donor cells, taken 360 days after TCRalphabeta/CD19-depleted stem cell transplant. The CDR3 loop is CSARGVGLLIGEKLFF. The CDR3 region has the DNA TGCAGTGCTAGAGGGGTCGGACTCTTAATCGGGGAAAAACTGTTTTTT.